Below, 5 T cell receptor beta chains from the same sample are listed, as sequenced in a study of blood T cell repertoires in COVID-19. Assay used: immunoSEQ multiplex PCR; TCRdb lists only in-frame clones, some missing. The sample lists about 190,000 clones, less than 85% seen once, with 9.5% to 15% in the top ten. Sequencing was done on a sample of peripheral blood. The receptors derive from a woman aged 50 to 65 with acute or convalescent COVID-19.

This clone turned up a few times. The chain combines TRBV13 with TRBJ2-1; D is perhaps TRBD2 (7 bases). The CDR3 runs 15 residues. Per the germline V gene, CDR1 is PRHDT and CDR2 is FYEKMQ (reference sequence). V lost 4 bases and J 6 bases, leaving 16 bases between the germline ends. The CDR3 region is CASSSGGLSGNEQFF. The DNA for the CDR3 is TGTGCCAGCAGCTCCGGGGGGCTTTCCGGCAATGAGCAGTTCTTC.

This clone was recorded a few times. The chain has TRBV5-5 and TRBJ2-7, with D unresolved. CDR3 size: 12 residues. Germline loops: CDR1 SGHKS, CDR2 YYEKEE (reference sequence). V gave up 3 bases and J gave up 3 bases, with 7 bases separating them. As DNA, the CDR3 is TGTGCCAGCAGCTCCTATTACTACGAGCAGTACTTC. Translation: CASSSYYYEQYF. Variable domain in full (rest from reference TRBV5-5 and TRBJ2-7): DAGVTQSPTHLIKTRGQQVTLRCSPISGHKSVSWYQQVLGQGPQFIFQYYEKEERGRGNFPDRFSARQFPNYSSELNVNALLLGDSALYLCASSSYYYEQYFGPGTRLTVT.

This clone was seen repeatedly, ten times or more. The chain has TRBV5-1 and TRBJ1-1; D is possibly TRBD1 (6 bases). CDR3 size: 16 residues. CDR1 is SGHRS and CDR2 is YFSETQ in the germline V gene. V lost 2 bases, J lost 0 bases, and 14 bases lay in between. Here the CDR3 reads CASSLQTGRLNTEAFF. DNA of the CDR3: TGCGCCAGCAGCTTACAGACAGGTCGCCTGAACACTGAAGCTTTCTTT.

Only a few counts were recorded for this clone. V is TRBV27 and J is TRBJ2-3; 10 nucleotides line up with TRBD1. The CDR3 has 16 residues. Looked up from germline, CDR1 is MNHEY and CDR2 is SMNVEV (reference sequence). J was trimmed by 5 bases and V by 5 bases; bases with no gene match: 10. Here the CDR3 reads CASSLRQGALKDTQYF. CDR3 sequence (DNA): TGTGCCAGCAGTCTCAGACAGGGGGCGCTTAAAGATACGCAGTATTTT.

The chain uses TRBV5-4 and TRBJ2-5; 13 bases are a match to TRBD2. Germline assignment: CDR1 SGHNT and CDR2 YYREEE (reference sequence). Unmatched junction bases numbered 6, after V lost 0 bases and J lost 7 bases. The CDR3 runs to 16 residues. The CDR3: CASSLGLGTSGATQYF. In DNA, the CDR3 is TGTGCCAGCAGCTTGGGGTTGGGGACTAGCGGGGCGACCCAGTACTTC. The full variable domain, rest sourced from reference TRBV5-4 and TRBJ2-5, is ETGVTQSPTHLIKTRGQQVTLRCSSQSGHNTVSWYQQALGQGPQFIFQYYREEENGRGNFPPRFSGLQFPNYSSELNVNALELDDSALYLCASSLGLGTSGATQYFGPGTRLLVL.